The clone carrying this T cell receptor (beta chain) was seen just once. The sample comes from a study of shared clonotypes between healthy human individuals. Whole-study context: CD4 naive and memory got three plates each, CD8 naive two, CD8 memory one.

The germline gives CDR1 MGHRA, CDR2 YSYEKL. After removal of 1 base from V and 4 bases from J, the junction contained 6 bases not matched to a gene. The CDR3 runs 18 residues. In the sorted-subset replicate PCRs, 150 to 200 ng DNA, 25,000 to 30,000 T cell genomes, was used. Assay: immunoSEQ multiplex PCR; the TCRdb copy retains only in-frame clones and omits some. The repertoire includes hundreds of thousands of clones, almost 97% of them detected once, and 0.06% sits in the top ten. Sequenced: naive CD4+ T cells sorted from blood. Stated subset: CD45RA+ positively selected. This chain joins TRBV4-1 and TRBJ2-2, with TRBD2 matching over 13 bases. The clonotype comes from a woman aged 30 to 39 in good health. The CDR3 DNA sequence: TGCGCCAGCAGCCAAGTGAGGCGACTAGCGGGAGGCACCGGGGAGCTGTTTTTT. This codes for CASSQVRRLAGGTGELFF.